The 32 T cell receptor beta chains below were found in one sample sequenced in a study of CD8+ T cells in alopecia areata. Once RNA had been extracted, it was reverse transcribed into cDNA to act as the sequencing template. TCRdb's copy holds only in-frame clones and misses some; the assay was immunoSEQ multiplex PCR. Singletons are absent from the sample, which has some 110,000 clones. The specimen sequenced was lesional skin. The receptor set was obtained from a C3H/HeJ mouse with alopecia areata. For this mouse line, the MHC haplotype is H2-k.

For this clone: The gene names here belong to mouse. The read terminates 4 residues ahead of where the CDR3 ends, so the germline J gene completes it. The chain is built from TRBV19 and TRBJ2-7; D possibly corresponds to TRBD1 (6 bases). The CDR3 has 14 residues. The germline CDR1 and CDR2 sequences are FNHDT and SITEND (reference sequence). The CDR3 reads CASSISGTIYEQYF. The part of the CDR3 DNA that was read is TGTGCCAGCAGTATATCTGGGACAATTTAT.

This clone has a handful of counts. The gene symbols are mouse symbols. The read falls 4 residues short of the CDR3 end, and the missing part is taken from the germline J gene. The same CDR3 can be traced to other DNA sequences in this sample. V gene TRBV13-3 combines with J gene TRBJ2-7, with 10 bases identical to TRBD2. Germline loops: CDR1 NNHDY, CDR2 SYVADS. The CDR3 totals 15 residues. V was pared by 4 bases and J by 1 base, with 5 bases of the junction left unmatched. The CDR3 DNA, read in part, is TGTGCCAGCAGTCCTACTGGGGGGGGTTCCTAT. Protein product: CASSPTGGGSY. The whole CDR3 protein reads CASSPTGGGSYEQYF.

Note on this clone: Gene names are mouse gene names. With the read ending 4 residues before the CDR3 end, the germline J gene is used to fill in that end. This chain links TRBV19 with TRBJ1-1, with D perhaps matching TRBD1 (6 bases). CDR1 is FNHDT and CDR2 is SITEND in the germline V gene (reference sequence). Between the trimmed V and J ends, which lost 6 bases and 3 bases, there was a span of 15 bases. The length of the CDR3 is 14 residues. Incomplete CDR3 DNA: TGTGCCAGCACCACAGGGCCGGACGACACA. Translated: CASTTGPDDT. In full, the CDR3 is CASTTGPDDTEVFF. The full variable domain, its missing parts supplied by reference TRBV19 and TRBJ1-1, is GGIITQTPKFLIGQEGQKLTLKCQQNFNHDTMYWYRQDSGKGLRLIYYSITENDLQKGDLSEGYDASREKKSSFSLTVTSAQKNEMAVFLCASTTGPDDTEVFFGKGTRLTVV.

As concerns this clone: Mouse germline and gene names are used. The read finishes 4 residues shy of the CDR3 end, and the germline J gene is used to complete it. The chain combines TRBV3 with TRBJ1-1, with 7 bases fitting TRBD1. With 5 bases clipped from V and 0 bases from J, the junction kept 3 bases outside the gene matches. In germline, CDR1 is SNHLY, CDR2 FYNGKV (reference sequence). This CDR3 comprises 14 residues. CDR3 protein: CASSTDRANTEVFF. The DNA read from the CDR3 is TGTGCCAGCAGCACTGACAGGGCAAACACA. Drawing the rest from reference TRBV3 and TRBJ1-1, the complete variable domain is GPKVLQIPSHQIIDMGQMVTLNCDPVSNHLYFYWYKQILGQQMEFLVNFYNGKVMEKSKLFKDQFSVERPDGSYFTLKIQPTALEDSAVYFCASSTDRANTEVFFGKGTRLTVV.

For this clone: Gene names are mouse gene names. The read stops 4 residues short of the end of the CDR3; the missing end is completed from the germline J gene. The chain employs TRBV13-3 and TRBJ2-3; TRBD1 agrees at 10 bases. The length of the CDR3 is 14 residues. Germline CDR1 reads NNHDY; CDR2 reads SYVADS. With 6 bases clipped from V and 3 bases from J, the junction kept 4 bases outside the gene matches. The chain's CDR3 is CASKTGGEAETLYF. The sequenced CDR3 bases are TGTGCCAGCAAGACAGGGGGCGAGGCAGAA.

This clone showed up just a few times. Mouse gene names and germline throughout. The read gets to within 4 residues of the CDR3 end, and the germline J gene fills in the rest. This chain uses TRBV1 with TRBJ2-3; 7 bases line up with TRBD2. This CDR3 has 17 amino acids. After removal of 0 bases from V and 0 bases from J, the junction contained 6 bases not matched to a gene. CDR1 NSQYPW and CDR2 LRSPGD come from the germline V gene (reference sequence). The part of the CDR3 DNA that was read is TGCACCTGCAGTGCAGACGTGGGGGGTTCTAGTGCAGAA. Protein product: CTCSADVGGSSAE. The entire CDR3 is CTCSADVGGSSAETLYF.

This clone was seen more than once but under ten times. At one end, the junction sequence differs from germline, possibly due to a read error. Mouse gene names and germline throughout. From the germline J gene comes the end of the CDR3, since the read stops 4 residues before it. The chain links TRBV19 to TRBJ2-3; D might be TRBD1 (5 bases). The CDR3 length is 15 residues. Germline V gene sequence: CDR1 FNHDT, CDR2 SITEND (reference sequence). Incomplete CDR3 DNA: TGTGCCAGCAGTATAGAGGGGTCTAGTGGAGAA. Amino acids: CASSIEGSSGE. Given in full, the CDR3 is CASSIEGSSGETLYF.

In this sample, this clone turned up a few times. Any gene name here is a mouse gene name. The read terminates 4 residues ahead of where the CDR3 ends, so the germline J gene completes it. V gene TRBV13-3 combines with J gene TRBJ1-1; perhaps TRBD1 as D (5 bases). Germline loops: CDR1 NNHDY, CDR2 SYVADS. V lost 5 bases to trimming and J lost 1 base, with 12 bases between them. The CDR3 runs to 14 residues. CDR3 residues: CASSSRAGNTEVFF. CDR3 DNA, as far as it was read: TGTGCCAGCAGCTCCAGGGCCGGGAACACA.

Of note for this clone: Gene names and germline refer to mouse. The read stops 4 residues short of the end of the CDR3; the missing end is completed from the germline J gene. This rearrangement joins TRBV13-3 to TRBJ2-5; 7 positions agree with TRBD2. After removal of 6 bases from V and 2 bases from J, the junction contained 3 bases not matched to a gene. The CDR3 has 13 residues. Germline CDR1 and CDR2: NNHDY and SYVADS. This chain's CDR3 is CASTWGSQDTQYF. Incomplete CDR3 DNA: TGTGCCAGCACCTGGGGGTCCCAAGAC.

Regarding this clone: Each gene name is a mouse one. The sequenced fragment ends 4 residues before the CDR3 boundary, so the rest is inferred from the germline J gene. The chain couples TRBV13-2 to TRBJ1-4, with D possibly TRBD1 on 6 matching bases. The V gene lost 2 bases and the J gene lost 0 bases, with 14 bases spanning the gap. The germline CDR1 and CDR2 sequences are NNHNN and SYGAGS (reference sequence). This CDR3 contains 17 residues. Partial CDR3 DNA: TGTGCCAGCGGTGAGCCCCCGGGACAAATTTCCAACGAA. It yields the protein CASGEPPGQISNE. The full CDR3 sequence reads CASGEPPGQISNERLFF.

With regard to this clone: A mismatch at residue 12 separates the TCRdb protein from the translated DNA, so the protein presented here was translated from the DNA. Gene labels here are mouse ones. From the germline J gene comes the end of the CDR3, since the read stops 3 residues before it. This chain uses TRBV14 with TRBJ1-3, with 8 bases lining up with TRBD1. Looked up from germline, CDR1 is SGHDT and CDR2 is FRDEAV. V lost 5 bases to trimming and J lost 0 bases; unmatched junction nucleotides: 4. The CDR3 is 15 amino acids. The DNA read from the CDR3 is TGTGCCAGCAGCTCACAGGGGGGTTCTGGAAATACG. Translating gives CASSSQGGSGNT. The complete CDR3 protein is CASSSQGGSGNTLYF.

This clone was observed many times. Gene names and germline match the mouse. The read ends 4 residues early relative to the CDR3; the germline J gene fills the gap. Other DNA sequences within the sample encode an identical CDR3. The chain employs TRBV13-3 and TRBJ2-1; the D gene is possibly TRBD1 (5 bases). This CDR3 has 12 amino acids. CDR1 is NNHDY and CDR2 is SYVADS in the germline V gene. Deletions cut 7 bases from V and 3 bases from J, with 8 bases between. The CDR3: CASGRGYAEQFF. The covered CDR3 bases are TGTGCCAGCGGGAGGGGCTATGCT.

For this clone: Gene names and germline refer to mouse. Read sequence stops 4 residues before the CDR3 end, and the germline J gene provides the missing end. This chain uses TRBV19 with TRBJ2-2, with 8 bases matching TRBD2. CDR1 and CDR2 from the germline V gene are FNHDT and SITEND (reference sequence). CDR3 length: 14 amino acids. The V gene end was trimmed by 5 bases and the J gene end by 3 bases; junction bases not matched to a gene: 3. The covered CDR3 bases are TGTGCCAGCAGGACTGGGGCCTACACCGGG. Translated, it gives CASRTGAYTG. The complete CDR3 sequence is CASRTGAYTGQLYF. The full variable domain, in which reference TRBV19 and TRBJ2-2 provide the parts outside the CDR3, is GGIITQTPKFLIGQEGQKLTLKCQQNFNHDTMYWYRQDSGKGLRLIYYSITENDLQKGDLSEGYDASREKKSSFSLTVTSAQKNEMAVFLCASRTGAYTGQLYFGEGSKLTVL.

About this clone itself: At residue 11, the DNA translation does not agree with TCRdb's protein; the protein displayed here is the one encoded by the DNA. Gene names denote mouse genes. The read falls 3 residues short of the CDR3 end, and the missing part is taken from the germline J gene. V usage is TRBV1 and J usage is TRBJ1-6, with 9 bases that match TRBD1. TRBJ1-6 is an ORF, with its function uncertain. Per germline, CDR1 NSQYPW and CDR2 LRSPGD (reference sequence). The CDR3 runs to 14 residues. The CDR3 sequence is CTCGANRGHSPLYF. CDR3 bases read: TGCACCTGCGGTGCAAACAGGGGGCATTCGCCC.

This clone was seen ten or more times. Genes and germline are mouse. Read sequence stops 4 residues before the CDR3 end, and the germline J gene provides the missing end. The chain couples TRBV19 to TRBJ2-7, with unresolved D. With 6 bases removed from V and 0 bases from J, the gap between germline ends came to 7 bases. The CDR3 totals 12 residues. Per the germline V gene, CDR1 is FNHDT and CDR2 is SITEND (reference sequence). CDR3 bases read: TGTGCCAGCACCCAAAGCTCCTAT. Its translation: CASTQSSY. The full CDR3 protein reads CASTQSSYEQYF.

This clone has only a few counts. Germline and genes: mouse. The read falls 4 residues short of the CDR3 end, and the missing part is taken from the germline J gene. V and J are TRBV19 and TRBJ2-2; the D is unclear. Trimming cost V 4 bases and J 4 bases, with 5 bases left between them. The V gene's germline CDR1 is FNHDT and CDR2 SITEND (reference sequence). CDR3 size: 12 residues. The CDR3 loop reads CASSPFTGQLYF. The DNA read from the CDR3 is TGTGCCAGCAGTCCCTTCACCGGG.

This clone was observed a few times. Gene names refer to mouse genes. The CDR3 is CTCSVQGRDTQYF. The sequenced CDR3 bases are TGCACCTGCAGTGTACAGGGCAGGGAC. The chain links TRBV1 to TRBJ2-5; D is possibly TRBD1 (6 bases). The read stops 4 residues short of the end of the CDR3; the missing end is completed from the germline J gene. This CDR3 region has 13 residues. CDR1 is NSQYPW, CDR2 LRSPGD, per germline (reference sequence).

A word on this clone: Mouse gene names and germline throughout. The CDR3 is CTCSADGRGGQNTLYF. The covered CDR3 bases are TGCACCTGCAGTGCAGATGGCCGGGGGGGACAAAAC. The chain carries TRBV1 and TRBJ2-4; 7 nucleotides line up with TRBD2. The read halts 4 residues ahead of the CDR3 end, with the missing end drawn from the germline J gene. This CDR3 is built from 16 residues. Trimming took 0 bases from V and 3 from J; bases not matched to a gene: 6. Germline CDR1 and CDR2: NSQYPW and LRSPGD (reference sequence).

With regard to this clone: Germline and genes here are mouse. The CDR3 end is not reached by the read, which stops 4 residues before it; the germline J gene fills it in. The chain combines TRBV13-3 with TRBJ2-1, with 10 positions matching TRBD2. Unmatched junction bases numbered 8, after V lost 3 bases and J lost 5 bases. This CDR3 is 16 amino acids long. In germline, CDR1 is NNHDY, CDR2 SYVADS. The CDR3 protein is CASSAPWGGSDAEQFF. The part of the CDR3 DNA that was read is TGTGCCAGCAGTGCCCCCTGGGGGGGCTCTGATGCT.

This clone has just a few counts. Mouse names are used for the genes. Sequencing ends 4 residues short of the CDR3 end; the germline J gene provides the rest. V is TRBV13-1 and J is TRBJ2-3; TRBD1 agrees at 12 bases. Trimming removed 2 bases from V and 1 base from J; junction bases left unmatched: 5. In germline, CDR1 is NSHNY, CDR2 SYGAGN. The CDR3 loop spans 17 amino acids. The CDR3 sequence: CASSEAGTGGGAETLYF. CDR3 DNA (partial): TGTGCCAGCAGTGAGGCCGGGACAGGGGGCGGTGCAGAA.

This clone was seen a handful of times. The database protein in TCRdb disagrees with the DNA translation at residue 12; the sequence shown here was translated from the DNA. Gene names are the mouse ones. The CDR3 end is not reached by the read, which stops 3 residues before it; the germline J gene fills it in. The rearrangement links TRBV19 to TRBJ1-6; possibly TRBD1 for D (6 bases). TRBJ1-6 carries the ORF label, with uncertain function. The germline V gene encodes CDR1 FNHDT and CDR2 SITEND (reference sequence). Trimming took 0 bases from V and 7 from J, leaving 11 bases between them. The CDR3 sequence is 15 residues long. The CDR3 sequence: CASSIDRDGNSPLYF. CDR3 bases read: TGTGCCAGCAGTATAGACAGGGATGGGAATTCGCCC.

This clone showed up just a few times. Genes here carry mouse names. The observed sequence ends 4 residues before the CDR3 terminus, with the missing tail filled in from the germline J gene. This chain uses TRBV31 with TRBJ2-1, with 10 bases matching TRBD2. The CDR3 loop spans 15 amino acids. The V gene's germline CDR1 is GKSSPN and CDR2 SITVG. CDR3 DNA (partial): TGTGCCTGGAGCCAGGACTGGGGGATGACGGCT. Translating it yields CAWSQDWGMTA. The complete CDR3 sequence is CAWSQDWGMTAEQFF.

The table lists this clone with many counts. Mouse gene names apply. Read data end 4 residues before the CDR3 end; the end is taken from the germline J gene. The chain has TRBV13-3 and TRBJ2-3, with 9 bases fitting TRBD2. The CDR3 runs to 15 residues. Germline CDR1 and CDR2: NNHDY and SYVADS. Germline trimming cut 6 bases from V and 0 bases from J; bases unmatched to any gene: 5. The sequenced part of the CDR3 DNA is TGTGCCAGCACTCGCTGGGGGGGGAGTGCAGAA. It yields the protein CASTRWGGSAE. The whole CDR3 is CASTRWGGSAETLYF.

As for this clone: Gene names denote mouse genes. The sequence runs out 4 residues before the end of the CDR3; the remainder is reconstructed from the germline J gene. The rearrangement uses TRBV13-3 and TRBJ2-5, with 9 positions matching TRBD1. Germline assignment: CDR1 NNHDY and CDR2 SYVADS. The CDR3 runs 14 residues. The part of the CDR3 DNA that was read is TGTGCCAGCAGTGAGGGGACAGGGATTGAC. Translated, it gives CASSEGTGID. The CDR3 in its entirety is CASSEGTGIDTQYF. The variable domain in full, completed from reference TRBV13-3 and TRBJ2-5, reads EAAVTQSPRSKVAVTGGKVTLSCHQTNNHDYMYWYRQDTGHGLRLIHYSYVADSTEKGDIPDGYKASRPSQENFSLILELASLSQTAVYFCASSEGTGIDTQYFGPGTRLLVL.

This clone was seen a handful of times. Each gene name is a mouse one. Coverage ceases 4 residues before the CDR3 finishes, and the germline J gene fills in the end. V and J are TRBV19 and TRBJ1-2; the match to TRBD1 covers 7 bases. The V and J ends lost 3 bases and 4 bases, in that order; junction bases with no gene match: 3. The CDR3 spans 13 residues. Germline V gene data show CDR1 as FNHDT and CDR2 as SITEND (reference sequence). The part of the CDR3 DNA that was read is TGTGCCAGCAGTAATCCAGGGGGCTCC. It yields the protein CASSNPGGS. The entire CDR3 protein reads CASSNPGGSDYTF. Together with reference TRBV19 and TRBJ1-2, the CDR3 gives the full variable domain: GGIITQTPKFLIGQEGQKLTLKCQQNFNHDTMYWYRQDSGKGLRLIYYSITENDLQKGDLSEGYDASREKKSSFSLTVTSAQKNEMAVFLCASSNPGGSDYTFGSGTRLLVI.

Concerning this clone: Gene names are mouse gene names. The read terminates 4 residues ahead of where the CDR3 ends, so the germline J gene completes it. The V gene is TRBV19, the J gene TRBJ2-5; the match to TRBD2 covers 10 bases. Germline V CDR1 and CDR2: FNHDT, SITEND (reference sequence). The CDR3 has 14 residues. The CDR3 DNA, read in part, is TGTGCCAGCAGTACCTGGGGGGGCGCGGAC. Its translation: CASSTWGGAD. The entire CDR3 protein reads CASSTWGGADTQYF.

A word on this clone: The germline and genes are mouse ones. Read sequence stops 4 residues before the CDR3 end, and the germline J gene provides the missing end. The chain carries TRBV1 and TRBJ1-2; maybe TRBD1 (5 bases). Germline CDR1 and CDR2: NSQYPW and LRSPGD (reference sequence). V lost 0 bases and J lost 4, with 15 bases in between. This CDR3 is 16 amino acids long. Partial CDR3 DNA: TGCACCTGCAGTGCAGATCTGGCAGGGTTGGCCTCC. Translated, it gives CTCSADLAGLAS. The complete CDR3 reads CTCSADLAGLASDYTF.

This clone has only a few counts. The genes are named according to mouse. The read comes to an end 4 residues before the CDR3 does, leaving the germline J gene to fill in the end. This chain uses TRBV13-3 with TRBJ1-1, with TRBD1 matching over 11 bases. The CDR3 spans 16 residues. Germline assignment: CDR1 NNHDY and CDR2 SYVADS. V gave up 1 base and J gave up 3 bases; unmatched junction bases: 5. The part of the CDR3 DNA that was read is TGTGCCAGCAGTGATATGGACAGGGGGCGAGACACA. This translates into CASSDMDRGRDT. The full CDR3 is CASSDMDRGRDTEVFF.

In the case of this clone: Genes and germline are mouse. Sequencing ends 4 residues short of the CDR3 end; the germline J gene provides the rest. V and J are TRBV19 and TRBJ2-1, with TRBD1 matching 12 bases. Germline loops: CDR1 FNHDT, CDR2 SITEND (reference sequence). The CDR3 consists of 14 residues. CDR3 amino acids: CASRGDRGQAEQFF. The sequenced CDR3 bases are TGTGCCAGCAGAGGGGACAGGGGGCAAGCT. Combining the CDR3 with reference TRBV19 and TRBJ2-1 gives the whole variable domain GGIITQTPKFLIGQEGQKLTLKCQQNFNHDTMYWYRQDSGKGLRLIYYSITENDLQKGDLSEGYDASREKKSSFSLTVTSAQKNEMAVFLCASRGDRGQAEQFFGPGTRLTVL.

Only a few counts were recorded for this clone. Gene names are the mouse ones. The DNA ends 4 residues before the CDR3 does, and the rest of the CDR3 is filled in from the germline J gene. The chain is built from TRBV1 and TRBJ2-7; TRBD2 is a possible D gene (7 bases). The CDR3 is 17 amino acids. Deletions cut 2 bases from V and 0 bases from J, with 17 bases between. The germline CDR1 and CDR2 sequences are NSQYPW and LRSPGD (reference sequence). The CDR3 loop reads CTCSASGRGGSSYEQYF. Partial CDR3 DNA: TGCACCTGCAGTGCATCTGGGAGGGGGGGAAGCTCCTAT.

Of note for this clone: Gene names and germline refer to mouse. The CDR3 extends 4 residues past the end of the read, so its final part is completed from the germline J gene. The rearrangement uses TRBV1 and TRBJ2-2, with a tentative D call TRBD1 (5 bases). There are 16 residues in the CDR3. Per the germline V gene, CDR1 is NSQYPW and CDR2 is LRSPGD (reference sequence). V was shortened by 0 bases and J by 2 bases, with 10 bases between the two germline ends. The part of the CDR3 DNA that was read is TGCACCTGCAGTGCAGATCTGGCAGGGAACACCGGG. Its translation is CTCSADLAGNTG. The full CDR3 is CTCSADLAGNTGQLYF.

This clone appeared a few times. Genes and germline come from the mouse. The sequence runs out 4 residues before the end of the CDR3; the remainder is reconstructed from the germline J gene. The chain recombines TRBV13-3 with TRBJ2-2, with 7 bases fitting TRBD1. Unmatched junction bases numbered 3, after V lost 7 bases and J lost 0 bases. Germline CDR1 is NNHDY and CDR2 is SYVADS. The CDR3 totals 14 residues. The CDR3 DNA, read in part, is TGTGCCAGCCAGGGACAGTCAAACACCGGG. Translation: CASQGQSNTG. The full CDR3 protein is CASQGQSNTGQLYF.